The rows below give T cell receptor beta chains drawn from one sample of a study of cytomegalovirus exposure and HLA in healthy donors. Produced via immunoSEQ multiplex PCR; TCRdb's table is partial and in-frame only. The table lists 200,000 to 300,000 clones, 82% of them singletons. Source material: PBMCs. Receptors originate from a woman aged 40 to 50 in good health and CMV-seropositive. CDR3s include the opening cysteine and the closing phenylalanine or tryptophan. D genes are given only for firm matches. Clone size appears in some rows only: once, few, many, or a class for an expanded clone.

length,D,size,J,V,DNA,CDR3
14,.,.,TRBJ2-7,TRBV7-2,TGTGCCAGCAGTAAACAGGGCCTGGCCTACGAGCAGTACTTC,CASSKQGLAYEQYF
14,.,.,TRBJ1-5,TRBV7-2,TGTGCCAGCAGCTTTACTATGGCTTATCAGCCCCAGCATTTT,CASSFTMAYQPQHF
14,.,.,TRBJ2-5,TRBV6-4,TGTGCCAGCAAAAGCGACTGGTACCAAGAGACCCAGTACTTC,CASKSDWYQETQYF
13,.,few,TRBJ2-7,TRBV5-4,TGTGCCAGCTCGGTGGCGGGTACCTACGAGCAGTACTTC,CASSVAGTYEQYF
12,.,.,TRBJ1-6,TRBV5-6,TGTGCCAGCAGGAGGGGGAATTCACCCCTCCACTTT,CASRRGNSPLHF
15,TRBD2,.,TRBJ2-7,TRBV5-1,TGCGCCAGCAGCTTGGGAGGCGGGAGCTCCTACGAGCAGTACTTC,CASSLGGGSSYEQYF
13,.,.,TRBJ2-1,TRBV29-1,TGCAGCGCCAGAGCGGGCTCCTACAATGAGCAGTTCTTC,CSARAGSYNEQFF
13,.,.,TRBJ2-1,TRBV5-6,TGTGCCAGCAGCCTGGGACGGAGTGGGGAGCAGTTCTTC,CASSLGRSGEQFF
12,.,.,TRBJ1-2,TRBV7-9,TGTGCCAGCAGCTTACAGGCTCTTGGCTACACCTTC,CASSLQALGYTF
15,TRBD2,.,TRBJ2-3,TRBV6-4,TGTGCCAGCAGTGAAGAGCGGGGGATCACAGATACGCAGTATTTT,CASSEERGITDTQYF
16,TRBD1,.,TRBJ1-4,TRBV7-9,TGTGCCAGCAGCCTCGGACAGGGGGCAACTAATGAAAAACTGTTTTTT,CASSLGQGATNEKLFF
16,TRBD1,few,TRBJ1-1,TRBV27,TGTGCCAGCAGTTTAGCAGGGACAGGGGGCCAGGTTGAAGCTTTCTTT,CASSLAGTGGQVEAFF
15,TRBD1,.,TRBJ1-6,TRBV7-8,TGTGCCAGCAGCGAACGGACAGGGCTTGATTCACCCCTCCACTTT,CASSERTGLDSPLHF
15,.,.,TRBJ1-5,TRBV18,TGTGCCAGCTCACCACGGAGACAGCCTGATCAGCCCCAGCATTTT,CASSPRRQPDQPQHF
15,.,.,TRBJ2-5,TRBV7-8,TGTGCCAGCAGCTTACAGGGGCGGACGGGAAAGACCCAGTACTTC,CASSLQGRTGKTQYF
12,.,.,TRBJ2-2,TRBV30,TGTGCCTGGACCCCGGACACCGGGGAGCTGTTTTTT,CAWTPDTGELFF
14,.,.,TRBJ1-6,TRBV27,TGTGCCAGCAGTTTGAGCTCCTATAATTCACCCCTCCACTTT,CASSLSSYNSPLHF
13,.,.,TRBJ1-5,TRBV30,TGTGCCTGGAGTCCAGACACCTATCAGCCCCAGCATTTT,CAWSPDTYQPQHF
13,.,.,TRBJ1-2,TRBV5-4,TGTGCCAGCAGCTCTACAGGGTTTCTTGGCTACACCTTC,CASSSTGFLGYTF
14,.,.,TRBJ1-1,TRBV5-4,TGTGCCAGCAGCCTTGGACTTTCGACCACTGAAGCTTTCTTT,CASSLGLSTTEAFF
15,TRBD1,.,TRBJ1-1,TRBV7-3,TGTGCCAGCAGCACCCAGGGGGCCCCGAACACTGAAGCTTTCTTT,CASSTQGAPNTEAFF
15,TRBD2,.,TRBJ2-2,TRBV7-2,TGTGCCACCCATGGGACTAGCGGGAGCTTAAGGGAGCTGTTTTTT,CATHGTSGSLRELFF
16,TRBD1,.,TRBJ1-1,TRBV7-9,TGTTCCAGCAGCCCTCGGGGACAGGGGGTGAACACTGAAGCTTTCTTT,CSSSPRGQGVNTEAFF
16,.,.,TRBJ2-1,TRBV4-2,TGTGCCAGCAGCCAACTGGACGGGGACTCCTACAATGAGCAGTTCTTC,CASSQLDGDSYNEQFF